A selection of T cell receptor beta chains follows, all from one sample in a study of human T cells and chemical hapten exposure. TCRdb called the RACE reads again in MiXCR, with one record for every CDR3 protein. The sample lists about 300,000 distinct CDR3 sequences, around 5.5% occurring once. This specimen consisted of whole blood, obtained in connection with sensitization to the hapten diphenylcyclopropenone (DPC). All receptors derive from a woman younger than 30 with alopecia areata. Some clones in this sample may be carry-over from other donors' samples. Both conserved end residues are part of each CDR3. The D gene is left open where the match is weak. Some rows have no size entry. The others give once, few or many, or a class for an expanded clone.

>TRBJ2-3|TRBD2|TRBV10-3|NA
CAISGGLDPDTQYF
TGTGCCATCAGTGGGGGACTAGACCCAGATACGCAGTATTTT
>TRBJ2-6|NA|TRBV6-2/TRBV6-3|many
CASKGRSWVSGANVLTF
TGTGCCAGCAAGGGACGTAGTTGGGTCTCTGGGGCCAACGTCCTGACTTTC
>TRBJ2-1|NA|TRBV7-2|few
CASSPRPGTGYNEQFF
TGTGCCAGCAGCCCCCGCCCCGGGACGGGCTACAATGAGCAGTTCTTC
>TRBJ2-3|TRBD2|TRBV6-2/TRBV6-3|NA
CASTPILAGGTDTQYF
TGTGCCAGCACCCCAATCCTAGCGGGGGGCACAGATACGCAGTATTTT
>TRBJ2-2|TRBD2|TRBV12-3/TRBV12-4|many
CASSFPAGGTGELFF
TGTGCCAGCAGTTTCCCGGCGGGGGGCACCGGGGAGCTGTTTTTT
>TRBJ2-1|TRBD2|TRBV7-9|few
CASSSKIMWEGNEQFF
TGTGCCAGCAGCTCAAAGATCATGTGGGAGGGCAATGAGCAGTTCTTC
>TRBJ1-4|NA|TRBV12-3/TRBV12-4|few
CASSSGWGLEELFF
TGTGCCAGCAGTTCTGGTTGGGGGCTAGAGGAACTGTTTTTT
>TRBJ2-3|NA|TRBV27|many
CASSLSGRQSTDTQYF
TGTGCCAGCAGTTTATCGGGGCGTCAGAGCACAGATACGCAGTATTTT
>TRBJ2-7|NA|TRBV21-1|NA
CASSKATAPTYTSYEQYF
TGTGCCAGCAGCAAAGCAACTGCACCAACTTATACCTCCTACGAGCAGTACTTC
>TRBJ2-7|TRBD2|TRBV27|few
CASGERGPYEQYF
TGTGCCAGCGGTGAGCGGGGTCCCTACGAGCAGTACTTC
>TRBJ1-2|NA|TRBV7-9|few
CASSPGRPYGYTF
TGTGCCAGCAGCCCAGGTCGGCCATATGGCTACACCTTC
>TRBJ2-7|TRBD2|TRBV10-1|few
CASSRLAGATPRDEQYF
TGCGCCAGCAGTCGGCTAGCGGGGGCCACACCTAGAGACGAGCAGTACTTC
>TRBJ2-5|TRBD2|TRBV7-2|NA
CASSLLAGQETQYF
TGTGCCAGCAGCTTACTAGCGGGGCAAGAGACCCAGTACTTC
>TRBJ1-1|NA|TRBV12-3/TRBV12-4|NA
CASSTLGPPTGTEAFF
TGTGCCAGCAGCACCCTCGGGCCTCCGACGGGCACTGAAGCTTTCTTT
>TRBJ1-5|NA|TRBV12-3/TRBV12-4|many
CASSLSGMKPQHF
TGTGCCAGCAGTTTATCAGGGATGAAGCCCCAGCATTTT
>TRBJ2-3|NA|TRBV7-2|many
CASSLGPGSLADTQYF
TGTGCCAGCAGCTTAGGCCCCGGGAGCCTGGCAGATACGCAGTATTTT
>TRBJ2-5|TRBD1|TRBV10-2|NA
CASSESWTGAETQYF
TGCGCCAGCAGTGAGTCGTGGACAGGGGCCGAGACCCAGTACTTC
>TRBJ1-1|NA|TRBV6-5|NA
CASKLDRTKTEAFF
TGTGCCAGCAAATTAGACAGGACCAAAACTGAAGCTTTCTTT
>TRBJ1-1|NA|TRBV11-2|few
CASSLELGGRNTEAFF
TGTGCCAGCAGCTTAGAGTTAGGAGGGAGGAACACTGAAGCTTTCTTT
>TRBJ2-3|NA|TRBV20-1|many
CSATWVDTQYF
TGCAGTGCTACTTGGGTAGATACGCAGTATTTT
>TRBJ1-5|NA|TRBV10-3|NA
CAISESVVFNQPQHF
TGTGCCATCAGTGAGTCGGTGGTCTTCAATCAGCCCCAGCATTTT
>TRBJ1-6|NA|TRBV6-5|many
CASSYPPATGYPRSPLHF
TGTGCCAGCAGTTACCCTCCCGCTACAGGTTACCCGCGTTCACCCCTCCACTTT
>TRBJ1-3|NA|TRBV28|NA
CASSPLRSTGNTIYF
TGTGCCAGCAGTCCCCTCCGGTCTACTGGAAACACCATATATTTT
>TRBJ1-1|TRBD1|TRBV28|many
CATRGQGGTEAFF
TGTGCCACCAGGGGACAGGGAGGGACTGAAGCTTTCTTT
>TRBJ2-3|TRBD2|TRBV5-1|many
CASSLDPGLAGGRADTQYF
TGCGCCAGCAGCTTGGACCCGGGACTAGCGGGGGGACGAGCAGATACGCAGTATTTT
>TRBJ2-1|TRBD2|TRBV24-1|many
CATSDGLAGEINEQFF
TGTGCCACCAGTGATGGTCTAGCGGGGGAAATCAATGAGCAGTTCTTC
>TRBJ1-5|NA|TRBV21-1|NA
CASRKGRNQPQHF
TGTGCCAGCAGAAAAGGTCGGAATCAGCCCCAGCATTTT
>TRBJ2-7|TRBD1|TRBV10-3|NA
CAISESTDRGPNEQYF
TGTGCCATCAGTGAGTCGACGGACAGGGGTCCAAACGAGCAGTACTTC
>TRBJ2-3|NA|TRBV12-3/TRBV12-4|many
CASSPPARGSDTQYF
TGTGCCAGCAGTCCCCCGGCGAGGGGGTCTGATACGCAGTATTTT
>TRBJ2-2|TRBD1|TRBV29-1|many
CSVDRGRMDGELFF
TGCAGCGTTGATAGGGGGCGGATGGACGGGGAGCTGTTTTTT
>TRBJ2-5|TRBD2|TRBV10-3|NA
CAISDLLAGGRETQYF
TGTGCCATCAGTGACCTACTAGCGGGGGGGCGGGAGACCCAGTACTTC
>TRBJ1-1|NA|TRBV6-2/TRBV6-3|few
CASRSRGLNTEAFF
TGTGCCAGCAGAAGCAGGGGTTTGAACACTGAAGCTTTCTTT
>TRBJ1-2|NA|TRBV2|few
CASAGQGMDYGYTF
TGTGCCAGCGCAGGTCAAGGCATGGACTATGGCTACACCTTC